This TCR beta chain was sequenced for a study of OX40 agonist ivuxolimab in advanced cancers. Study-wide findings and caveats: Some of the lowest clonal expansion was seen in partial responders at 0.1-3.0 mg/kg.

Some clones are missing from TCRdb's copy, which holds only in-frame ones; the method was immunoSEQ multiplex PCR. Of 55,000 to 80,000 clones listed, around 90% were seen once; the top ten hold about 0.59%. With respect to this clone: The antigen remains undetermined.

V shed 5 bases and J shed 8 bases, with 15 bases lying between them. Germline assignment: CDR1 SGHAT and CDR2 FQNNGV. The CDR3 runs 14 residues. The chain links TRBV11-2 to TRBJ1-4; D gene ambiguous. Material: CD4+ or CD8+ T cells sorted from blood, obtained in a trial of the OX40 agonist ivuxolimab. The source is an adult with an advanced solid tumor such as melanoma, head and neck, liver or kidney cancer. CDR3 sequence: CASSPPFNNEKLFF. The CDR3 region has the DNA TGTGCCAGCAGCCCACCCTTCAACAACGAAAAACTGTTTTTT.